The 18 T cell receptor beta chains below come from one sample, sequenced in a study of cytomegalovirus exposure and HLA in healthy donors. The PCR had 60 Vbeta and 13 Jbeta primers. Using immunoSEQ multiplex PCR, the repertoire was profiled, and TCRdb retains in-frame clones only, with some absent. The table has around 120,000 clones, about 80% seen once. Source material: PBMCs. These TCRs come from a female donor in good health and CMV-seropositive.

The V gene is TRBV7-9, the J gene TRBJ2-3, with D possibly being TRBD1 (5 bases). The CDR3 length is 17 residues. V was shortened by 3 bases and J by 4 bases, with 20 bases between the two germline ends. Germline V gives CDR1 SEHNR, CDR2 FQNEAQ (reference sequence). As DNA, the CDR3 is TGTGCCAGCAGCTTTTTATCAGGGTACGGTCTCTCAGATACGCAGTATTTT. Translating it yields CASSFLSGYGLSDTQYF. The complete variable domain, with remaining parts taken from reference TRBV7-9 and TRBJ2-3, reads DTGVSQNPRHKITKRGQNVTFRCDPISEHNRLYWYRQTLGQGPEFLTYFQNEAQLEKSRLLSDRFSAERPKGSFSTLEIQRTEQGDSAMYLCASSFLSGYGLSDTQYFGPGTRLTVL.

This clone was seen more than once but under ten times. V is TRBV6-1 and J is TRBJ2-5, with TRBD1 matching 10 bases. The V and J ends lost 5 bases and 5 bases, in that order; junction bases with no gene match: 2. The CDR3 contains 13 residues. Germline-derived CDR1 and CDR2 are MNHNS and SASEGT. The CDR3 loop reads CASSRQGAETQYF. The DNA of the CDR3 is TGTGCCAGCAGTAGACAGGGGGCCGAGACCCAGTACTTC.

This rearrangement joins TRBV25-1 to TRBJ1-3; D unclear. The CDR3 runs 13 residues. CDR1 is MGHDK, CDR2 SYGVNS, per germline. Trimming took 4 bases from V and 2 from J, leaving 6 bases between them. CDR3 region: CASSGPAGNTIYF. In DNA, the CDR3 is TGTGCCAGCAGTGGTCCGGCTGGAAACACCATATATTTT.

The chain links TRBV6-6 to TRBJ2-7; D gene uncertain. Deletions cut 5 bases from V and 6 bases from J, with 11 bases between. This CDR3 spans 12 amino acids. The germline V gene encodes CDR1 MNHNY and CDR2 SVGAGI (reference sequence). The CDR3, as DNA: TGTGCCAGCAGTCCCCCGAGTGGCGAGCAGTACTTC. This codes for CASSPPSGEQYF.

The CDR3: CASSVRYDNSPLHF. CDR3 bases: TGTGCCAGCAGCGTCCGTTATGATAATTCACCCCTCCACTTT. The chain is built from TRBV7-2 and TRBJ1-6; D remains unclear. The V end was cut by 5 bases, the J end by 5 bases, with 10 bases between. CDR3 length equals 14 residues. Germline V gives CDR1 SGHTA, CDR2 FQGNSA.

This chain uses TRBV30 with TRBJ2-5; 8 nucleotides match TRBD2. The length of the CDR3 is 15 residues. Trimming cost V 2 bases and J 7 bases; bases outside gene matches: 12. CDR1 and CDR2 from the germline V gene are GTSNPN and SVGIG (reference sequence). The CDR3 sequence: CAWSRTSGGAVTQYF. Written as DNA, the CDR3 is TGTGCCTGGAGTCGTACGTCCGGGGGGGCGGTGACCCAGTACTTC.

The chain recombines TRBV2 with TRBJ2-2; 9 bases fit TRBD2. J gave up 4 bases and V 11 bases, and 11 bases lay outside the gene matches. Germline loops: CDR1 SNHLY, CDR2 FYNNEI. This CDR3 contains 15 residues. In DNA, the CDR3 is TGTGCCTCCGCCCCAGCGGGGGGATTCACCGGGGAGCTGTTTTTT. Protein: CASAPAGGFTGELFF.

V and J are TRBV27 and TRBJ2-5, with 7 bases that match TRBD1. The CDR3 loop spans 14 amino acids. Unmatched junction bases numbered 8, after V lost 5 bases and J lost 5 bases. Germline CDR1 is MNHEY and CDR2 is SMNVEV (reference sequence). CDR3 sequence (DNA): TGTGCCAGCAGTCATAGACAGGGCGCGGAGACCCAGTACTTC. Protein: CASSHRQGAETQYF.

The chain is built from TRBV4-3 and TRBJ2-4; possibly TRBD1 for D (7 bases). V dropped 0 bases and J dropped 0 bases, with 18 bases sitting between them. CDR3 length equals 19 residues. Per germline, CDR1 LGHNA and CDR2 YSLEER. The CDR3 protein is CASSQDRGGTDLAKNIQYF. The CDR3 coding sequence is TGCGCCAGCAGCCAAGACCGAGGCGGGACAGATCTAGCCAAAAACATTCAGTACTTC.

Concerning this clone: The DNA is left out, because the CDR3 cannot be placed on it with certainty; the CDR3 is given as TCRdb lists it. CDR3 amino acids: CATSSDVGQGAEKYF. The gene calls are TRBV15 and TRBJ2-7; TRBD1, the table's D call, was not compared with the DNA. Germline CDR1 and CDR2: LNHNV and YYDKDF (reference sequence). The CDR3 spans 15 residues, counting both ends.

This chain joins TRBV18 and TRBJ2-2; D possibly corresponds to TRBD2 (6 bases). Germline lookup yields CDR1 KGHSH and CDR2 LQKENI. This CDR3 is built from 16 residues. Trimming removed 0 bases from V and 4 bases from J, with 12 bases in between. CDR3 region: CASSPPVRGFTGELFF. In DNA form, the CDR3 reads TGTGCCAGCTCACCACCGGTGCGGGGCTTCACCGGGGAGCTGTTTTTT. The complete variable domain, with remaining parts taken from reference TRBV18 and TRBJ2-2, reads NAGVMQNPRHLVRRRGQEARLRCSPMKGHSHVYWYRQLPEEGLKFMVYLQKENIIDESGMPKERFSAEFPKEGPSILRIQQVVRGDSAAYFCASSPPVRGFTGELFFGEGSRLTVL.

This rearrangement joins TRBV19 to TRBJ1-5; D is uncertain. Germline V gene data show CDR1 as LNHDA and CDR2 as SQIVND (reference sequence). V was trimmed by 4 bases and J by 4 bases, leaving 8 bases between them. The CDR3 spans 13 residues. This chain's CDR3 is CASSKRKNQPQHF. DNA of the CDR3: TGTGCCAGTAGTAAGAGAAAGAATCAGCCCCAGCATTTT.

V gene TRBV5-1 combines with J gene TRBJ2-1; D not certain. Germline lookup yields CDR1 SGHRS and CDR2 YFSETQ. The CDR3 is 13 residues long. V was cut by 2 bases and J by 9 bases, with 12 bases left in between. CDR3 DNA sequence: TGCGCCAGCAGCTTAACGGCCACGGGTGAGCAGTTCTTC. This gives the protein CASSLTATGEQFF. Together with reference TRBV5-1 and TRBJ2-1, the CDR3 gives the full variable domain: KAGVTQTPRYLIKTRGQQVTLSCSPISGHRSVSWYQQTPGQGLQFLFEYFSETQRNKGNFPGRFSGRQFSNSRSEMNVSTLELGDSALYLCASSLTATGEQFFGPGTRLTVL.

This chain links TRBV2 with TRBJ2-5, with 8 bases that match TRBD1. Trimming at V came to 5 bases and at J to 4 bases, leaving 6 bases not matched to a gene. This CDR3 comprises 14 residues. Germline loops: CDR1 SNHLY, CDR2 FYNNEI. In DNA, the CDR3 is TGTGCCAGCAGTCCCGGACAGGGAGGAGAGACCCAGTACTTC. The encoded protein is CASSPGQGGETQYF. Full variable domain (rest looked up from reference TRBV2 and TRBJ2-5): EPEVTQTPSHQVTQMGQEVILRCVPISNHLYFYWYRQILGQKVEFLVSFYNNEISEKSEIFDDQFSVERPDGSNFTLKIRSTKLEDSAMYFCASSPGQGGETQYFGPGTRLLVL.

The CDR3: CAWSVTRLGGGYTF. DNA for the CDR3: TGTGCCTGGAGTGTAACCCGCCTAGGGGGTGGCTACACCTTC. This chain connects TRBV30 to TRBJ1-2; the D gene is possibly TRBD1 (6 bases). The CDR3 consists of 14 residues. Trimming removed 0 bases from V and 7 bases from J, with 15 bases in between. Germline V gives CDR1 GTSNPN, CDR2 SVGIG (reference sequence).

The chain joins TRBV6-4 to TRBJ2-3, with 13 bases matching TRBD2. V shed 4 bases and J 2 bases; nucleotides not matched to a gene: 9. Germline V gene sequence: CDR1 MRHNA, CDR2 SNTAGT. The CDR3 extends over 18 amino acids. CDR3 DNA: TGTGCCAGCAGTGCGACTAGCGGGGGGTCTTCACTCACAGATACGCAGTATTTT. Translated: CASSATSGGSSLTDTQYF.

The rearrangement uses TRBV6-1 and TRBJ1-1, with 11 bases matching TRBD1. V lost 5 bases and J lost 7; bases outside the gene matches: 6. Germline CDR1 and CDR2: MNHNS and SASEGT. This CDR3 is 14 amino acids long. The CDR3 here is CASSSGQGAVEAFF. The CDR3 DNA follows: TGTGCCAGCAGTTCCGGACAGGGGGCTGTTGAAGCTTTCTTT.

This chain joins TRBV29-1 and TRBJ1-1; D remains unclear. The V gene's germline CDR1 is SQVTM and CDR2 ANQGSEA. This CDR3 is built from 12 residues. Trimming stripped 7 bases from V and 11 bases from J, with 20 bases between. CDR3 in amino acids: CSGDTDNRKAFF. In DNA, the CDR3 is TGCAGCGGTGACACAGACAACCGCAAGGCTTTCTTT.